This T cell receptor (beta chain) stems from a study of response to subunit inactivated influenza vaccine. Findings and limits, study-wide: Few additional T cells are recruited per seasonal influenza vaccination, authors suggested.

In this sample, this clonotype turned up a few times. What it binds is unknown. The trim removed 3 bases at V and 5 bases at J, leaving 5 bases unmatched. This CDR3 has 15 residues. From germline, CDR1 is SGHVS and CDR2 FQNEAQ. TCRdb used MiXCR to reprocess the RT-PCR reads, holding one entry per CDR3 protein. The sample consists of hundreds of thousands of distinct CDR3 sequences, about 18% of them appearing once. Here the sequenced sample was PBMCs from blood, taken 4 to 6 days after vaccination. The TCR comes from a man aged 45-60 years who received an inactivated influenza vaccine. The chain has TRBV7-8 and TRBJ1-4; TRBD1 aligns across 8 bases. CDR3: CASSFDRGPNEKLFF. The DNA for the CDR3 is TGTGCCAGCAGCTTCGACAGGGGACCGAATGAAAAACTGTTTTTT. Based on the CDR3 plus reference TRBV7-8 and TRBJ1-4, the full variable domain is GAGVSQSPRYKVAKRGQDVALRCDPISGHVSLFWYQQALGQGPEFLTYFQNEAQLDKSGLPSDRFFAERPEGSVSTLKIQRTQQEDSAVYLCASSFDRGPNEKLFFGSGTQLSVL.